Listed below are T cell receptor beta chains from one sample, sequenced in a study of blood T cells in healthy people across ages. One entry per CDR3 protein, called by TCRdb with MiXCR from the 5' RACE reads. The sample contains roughly 2 million distinct CDR3 sequences, around half of which appear only once. Sequencing input: blood. The receptors shown here come from a woman aged 40 to 49 in good health. CDR3s leave out the opening cysteine and the closing phenylalanine or tryptophan.

TRBJ2-5,TRBV5-1,12,ASSLALGSETQY
.,TRBV9,13,ASSVHRTSRETQY
TRBJ2-1,TRBV13,12,ASSERGLHNEQF
TRBJ2-3,TRBV6-1,15,ASSQLAGAPPRDTQY
TRBJ2-3,TRBV29-1,10,SVRQGTDTQY
TRBJ2-7,TRBV20-1,11,SARIGIAYEQY
TRBJ2-1,TRBV5-1,14,ASGPASGDLYNEQF
TRBJ2-5,TRBV7-2,13,ASSSFSGGAREQY
TRBJ1-2,TRBV4-3,13,ASSQEVRQPYGYT
TRBJ1-1,TRBV11-2,14,ASSSRGAQGSAEAF
TRBJ2-7,TRBV20-1,10,SARQGRNEQY
TRBJ2-3,TRBV20-1,11,SAPLGGTDTQY
TRBJ1-2,TRBV18,10,ASSNGGVGYT
TRBJ2-7,TRBV5-1,13,ASSPAGERANEQY
TRBJ2-1,TRBV5-1,16,ASSSETSGVPSYNEQF
TRBJ1-2,TRBV27,14,ASSVTGRIVNYGYT
TRBJ1-1,TRBV20-1,11,STRTGVNTEAF
TRBJ2-3,TRBV7-9,13,ASSLRAREADTQY
TRBJ2-5,TRBV13,13,ASSLGQGKLETQY
TRBJ2-3,TRBV4-3,19,ASSQDQEGLAGEASTDTQY
.,TRBV3-1,13,ASSQVAGGRETQY
TRBJ2-6,TRBV7-9,16,ASSLYQGLSSGANVLT
TRBJ2-7,TRBV6-2/TRBV6-3,16,ASRGLGQGPSSYYEQY
TRBJ2-7,TRBV9,13,ASSPFGGQPYEQY
TRBJ1-1,TRBV20-1,11,SAGPGRGTEAF
TRBJ1-2,TRBV20-1,11,SAQGFYSYGYT
TRBJ2-7,TRBV4-3,12,ASSRAKGPYEQY
TRBJ2-5,TRBV2,12,ASTSGGGRETQY
TRBJ2-1,TRBV29-1,12,SVEVTSGYNEQF
TRBJ2-1,TRBV5-1,14,ASSWPTSGGFNEQF
TRBJ2-5,TRBV7-3,12,ASSLAGKMETQY
TRBJ2-5,TRBV10-1,13,ASSEPGQGQETQY
TRBJ1-6,TRBV20-1,13,SAYRTRPYNSPLH
TRBJ2-4,TRBV29-1,10,SVDTSPESQY
TRBJ2-4,TRBV6-6,12,ASSSPGLKNIQY
TRBJ1-2,TRBV3-1,12,ASSQPPEGDGYT
TRBJ2-5,TRBV7-2,10,ASSFLTDEQY
TRBJ2-6,TRBV5-1,14,ASRFQDGTGANVLT
TRBJ2-7,TRBV4-3,15,ASSQDPGTAHPYEQY
TRBJ1-2,TRBV28,11,ASSMTGSYGYT
TRBJ2-3,TRBV5-1,11,ASQGEQADTQY
TRBJ2-1,TRBV20-1,13,SASGGRRIYNEQF
TRBJ2-5,TRBV9,15,ASTPTGTSGGKETQY
TRBJ2-5,TRBV29-1,11,SAAGTGAETQY
TRBJ1-2,TRBV20-1,16,SAREGRFTGGRDYGYT
TRBJ2-7,TRBV11-3,12,ASSHPGGRDEQY
TRBJ1-6,TRBV4-1,16,ASSHAGQGPRVDSPLH
.,TRBV5-8,11,ASRTDEHYEQY
TRBJ1-1,TRBV5-5,12,ASSNSGRDREAF
TRBJ2-3,TRBV28,13,ASSLLAALADTQY
TRBJ2-1,TRBV24-1,11,ATSDLSGSEQF